This T cell receptor (beta chain) stems from a study of human T cells and chemical hapten exposure. Researchers extracted total RNA from unfractionated whole blood. Library construction involved attaching unique molecular identifiers to individual cDNA molecules, which allowed quantitative, reproducible TCR counting. Original analysis: Sample TCR counts, which ranged from about 23,224 to 690,600, had a median of roughly 100,000. TCRdb fed the 5' RACE reads into MiXCR, producing one record per CDR3 protein. None of the V and J calls come from the authors' own analysis; TCRdb made them. The table has about 81,000 distinct CDR3 sequences, approximately 15% seen once; the top ten hold about 6.8%. The length of the CDR3 is 12 residues. Germline CDR1 and CDR2: SGHTA and FQGNSA. Trimming removed 5 bases from V and 1 base from J, with 5 bases in between. Comments on this clonotype: Its antigen is as yet unknown.

Study outcomes and limitations: No change in TCRs above 1 in 1000 frequency was produced by DPC sensitization.

The TCR comes from a female donor in good health. V gene TRBV7-2 combines with J gene TRBJ1-1; D ambiguous. CDR3 bases: TGTGCCAGCAGCAGAAAGAACACTGAAGCTTTCTTT. This sequence encodes CASSRKNTEAFF.